Presented here are 10 T cell receptor beta chains from one specimen sequenced in a study of CDR3 diversity in severe acne. TCRdb fed the PCR reads into MiXCR, producing one record per CDR3 protein. Of about 85,000 distinct CDR3 sequences in the sample, 45% to 50% are singletons; the top ten hold about a tenth. The sample comprised blood. The receptors here all came from a male donor in good health, serving as a control.

A note on this clonotype: A much larger clonotype is one base distant, so this may be a read error. The J gene is TRBJ1-1, the V gene TRBV12-3 or TRBV12-4, with D uncertain. This CDR3 has 13 residues. The CDR3 DNA is TGTGTCAGCAGTTTAGAGAGGAACACTGAAGCTTTCTTT. Its protein product is CVSSLERNTEAFF.

The chain carries TRBV4-1 and TRBJ1-1; D is possibly TRBD1 (5 bases). Germline CDR1 is MGHRA and CDR2 is YSYEKL. V was cut by 2 bases and J by 4 bases, with 11 bases left in between. The CDR3 spans 14 residues. CDR3 sequence reads: CASSQWDRGTEAFF. CDR3 sequence (DNA): TGCGCCAGCAGCCAATGGGACCGCGGCACTGAAGCTTTCTTT.

This chain connects TRBV2 to TRBJ2-3; the D gene could be TRBD1 or TRBD2 (5 bases each). Trimming cost V 6 bases and J 14 bases, with 15 bases left between them. The CDR3 extends over 11 amino acids. Germline V lookup: CDR1 SNHLY, CDR2 FYNNEI. The CDR3 bases are TGTGCCAGCAGCTACCGGGACCCCACGTATTTT. Translated, it gives CASSYRDPTYF.

The chain combines TRBV10-1 with TRBJ2-7, with 13 bases aligning to TRBD2. Unmatched junction bases numbered 10, after V lost 8 bases and J lost 6 bases. CDR3 length: 15 residues. The germline gives CDR1 WNHNN, CDR2 SYGVQD (reference sequence). CDR3 in amino acids: CASGSGTSGISEQYF. CDR3 nucleotides: TGCGCCAGCGGTTCCGGGACTAGCGGGATTAGCGAGCAGTACTTC.

This clonotype was seen ten or more times. The rearrangement links TRBV20-1 to TRBJ2-3; 15 bases are a match to TRBD2. The germline gives CDR1 DFQATT, CDR2 SNEGSKA (reference sequence). The CDR3 has 16 residues. J was trimmed by 6 bases and V by 4 bases; bases with no gene match: 8. CDR3 nucleotides: TGCAGTGCTAACGGACTAGCGGGGGGGCCCGGGGATACGCAGTATTTT. Translating it yields CSANGLAGGPGDTQYF.

This clonotype has only a few counts. The chain has TRBV7-9 and TRBJ1-3; D is ambiguous. CDR1 SEHNR and CDR2 FQNEAQ come from the germline V gene (reference sequence). V shed 0 bases and J shed 8 bases, with 5 bases lying between them. The CDR3 extends over 12 amino acids. CDR3 region: CASSLAVDTIYF. Here the CDR3 DNA reads TGTGCCAGCAGCTTAGCGGTGGACACCATATATTTT.

This clonotype was counted at least ten times. The V call is TRBV24-1, the J call TRBJ2-4; 7 bases line up with TRBD1. The CDR3 runs 12 residues. Trimming removed 9 bases from V and 8 bases from J; junction bases left unmatched: 6. Germline lookup yields CDR1 KGHDR and CDR2 SFDVKD. This chain's CDR3 is CATSQGTDIQYF. CDR3 sequence (DNA): TGTGCCACCTCACAGGGGACGGACATTCAGTACTTC.

The J gene is TRBJ2-7, the V gene TRBV14, with D possibly being TRBD2 (6 bases). Germline V CDR1 and CDR2: SGHDN, FVKESK. Trimming took off 2 bases at V and 3 bases at J, with 11 bases between the two ends. CDR3 length: 14 amino acids. The CDR3 protein is CASSQSAGSYEQYF. The CDR3 DNA is TGTGCCAGCAGCCAATCAGCCGGGAGCTACGAGCAGTACTTC.

This clonotype appeared once. This sequence joins TRBV12-3 or TRBV12-4 and TRBJ1-1; 7 bases fit TRBD1. There are 14 residues in the CDR3. The V segment lost 5 bases and the J segment 2 bases; nucleotides outside the gene matches: 5. The CDR3 nucleotides read TGTGCCAGCAGTAAACAGGGGTTAAACACTGAAGCTTTCTTT. Its translation is CASSKQGLNTEAFF.

A single count supports this clonotype. This chain uses TRBV7-9 with TRBJ1-6, with D maybe TRBD1 (6 bases). This CDR3 has 14 amino acids. The germline V gene has CDR1 SEHNR and CDR2 FQNEAQ (reference sequence). The V gene lost 3 bases and the J gene lost 10 bases, with 13 bases spanning the gap. The CDR3 protein is CASSFNRESSPLHF. Here the CDR3 DNA reads TGTGCCAGCAGCTTTAACAGGGAGAGCTCACCCCTCCACTTT.